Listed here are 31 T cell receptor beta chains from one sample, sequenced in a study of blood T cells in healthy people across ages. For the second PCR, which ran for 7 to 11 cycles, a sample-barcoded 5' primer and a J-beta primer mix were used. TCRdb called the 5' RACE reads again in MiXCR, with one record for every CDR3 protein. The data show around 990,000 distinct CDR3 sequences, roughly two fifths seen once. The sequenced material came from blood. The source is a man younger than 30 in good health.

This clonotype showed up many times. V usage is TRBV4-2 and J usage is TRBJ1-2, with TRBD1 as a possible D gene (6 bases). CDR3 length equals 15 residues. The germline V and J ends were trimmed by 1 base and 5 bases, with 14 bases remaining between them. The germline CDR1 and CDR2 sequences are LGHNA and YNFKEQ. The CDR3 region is CASSQVQQGAYGYTF. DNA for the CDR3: TGTGCCAGCAGCCAAGTCCAACAGGGAGCTTATGGCTACACCTTC.

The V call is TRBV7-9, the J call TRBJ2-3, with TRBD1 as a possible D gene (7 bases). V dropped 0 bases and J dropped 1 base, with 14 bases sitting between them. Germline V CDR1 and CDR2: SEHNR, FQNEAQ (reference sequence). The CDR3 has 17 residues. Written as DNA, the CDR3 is TGTGCCAGCAGCTTAGCGCGTAGCAGGGGGGGCACAGATACGCAGTATTTT. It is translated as CASSLARSRGGTDTQYF.

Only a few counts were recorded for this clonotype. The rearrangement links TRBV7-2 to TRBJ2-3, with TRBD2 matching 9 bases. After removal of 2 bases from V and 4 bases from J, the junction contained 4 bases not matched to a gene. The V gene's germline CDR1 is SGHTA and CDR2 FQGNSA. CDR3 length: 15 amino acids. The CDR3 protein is CASSLFSGGPDTQYF. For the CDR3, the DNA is TGTGCCAGCAGCTTATTTAGCGGGGGCCCAGATACGCAGTATTTT.

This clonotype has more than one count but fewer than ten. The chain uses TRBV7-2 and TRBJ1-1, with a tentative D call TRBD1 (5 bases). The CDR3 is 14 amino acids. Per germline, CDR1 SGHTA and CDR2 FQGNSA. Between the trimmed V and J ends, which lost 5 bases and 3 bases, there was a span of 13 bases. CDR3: CASSPMGPDTEAFF. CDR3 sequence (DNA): TGTGCCAGCAGCCCTATGGGGCCTGACACTGAAGCTTTCTTT.

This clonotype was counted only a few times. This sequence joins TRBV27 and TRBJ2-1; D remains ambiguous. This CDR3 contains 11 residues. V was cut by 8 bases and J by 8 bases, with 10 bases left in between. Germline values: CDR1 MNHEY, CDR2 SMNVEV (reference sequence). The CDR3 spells CASQLGHEQFF. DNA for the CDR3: TGTGCCAGCCAGTTAGGCCATGAGCAGTTCTTC.

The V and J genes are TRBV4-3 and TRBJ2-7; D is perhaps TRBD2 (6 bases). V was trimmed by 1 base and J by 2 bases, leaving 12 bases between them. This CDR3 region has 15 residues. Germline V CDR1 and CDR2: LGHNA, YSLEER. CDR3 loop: CASSQVVGTAYEQYF. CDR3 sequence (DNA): TGCGCCAGCAGCCAAGTGGTTGGGACTGCCTACGAGCAGTACTTC.

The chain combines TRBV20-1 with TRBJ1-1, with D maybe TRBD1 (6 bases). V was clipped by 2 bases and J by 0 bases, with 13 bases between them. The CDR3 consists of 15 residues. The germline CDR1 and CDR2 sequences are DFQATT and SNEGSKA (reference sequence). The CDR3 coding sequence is TGCAGTGCTAGACCGACAGGCCTGATGAACACTGAAGCTTTCTTT. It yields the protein CSARPTGLMNTEAFF.

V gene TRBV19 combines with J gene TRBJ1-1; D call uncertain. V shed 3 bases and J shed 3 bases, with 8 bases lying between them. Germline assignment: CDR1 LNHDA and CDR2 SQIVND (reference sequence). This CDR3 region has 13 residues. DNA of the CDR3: TGTGCCAGTAGTATGAGGGTGGACACTGAAGCTTTCTTT. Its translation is CASSMRVDTEAFF. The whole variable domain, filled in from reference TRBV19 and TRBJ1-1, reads DGGITQSPKYLFRKEGQNVTLSCEQNLNHDAMYWYRQDPGQGLRLIYYSQIVNDFQKGDIAEGYSVSREKKESFPLTVTSAQKNPTAFYLCASSMRVDTEAFFGQGTRLTVV.

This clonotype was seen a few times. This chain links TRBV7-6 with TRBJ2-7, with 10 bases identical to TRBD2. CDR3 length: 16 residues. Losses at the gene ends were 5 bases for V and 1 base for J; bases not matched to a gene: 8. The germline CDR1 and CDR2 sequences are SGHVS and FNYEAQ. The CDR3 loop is CASSPNLAGASYEQYF. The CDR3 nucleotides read TGTGCCAGCAGCCCAAATCTAGCGGGGGCATCCTACGAGCAGTACTTC.

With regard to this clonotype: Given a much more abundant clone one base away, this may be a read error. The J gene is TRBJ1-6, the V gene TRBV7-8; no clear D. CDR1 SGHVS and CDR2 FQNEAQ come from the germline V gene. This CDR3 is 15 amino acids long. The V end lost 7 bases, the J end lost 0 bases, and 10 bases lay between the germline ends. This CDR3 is CASIPGNSYNSPLHF. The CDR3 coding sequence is TGTGCCAGCATCCCCGGGAACTCCTATAATTCACCCCTCCACTTT.

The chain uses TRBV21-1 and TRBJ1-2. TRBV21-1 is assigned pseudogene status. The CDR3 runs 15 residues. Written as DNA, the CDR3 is TGTGCCAGCAGCCTCCGAACAGAGTACCTCTATGGCTACACCTTC. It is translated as CASSLRTEYLYGYTF.

CDR3: CSETTPEAEAFF. CDR3 in DNA: TGCAGTGAAACAACCCCCGAGGCTGAAGCTTTCTTT. The chain combines TRBV20-1 with TRBJ1-1; the D is unclear. Per the germline V gene, CDR1 is DFQATT and CDR2 is SNEGSKA (reference sequence). The CDR3 has 12 amino acids. The V and J ends lost 7 bases and 6 bases respectively, with 15 bases between them.

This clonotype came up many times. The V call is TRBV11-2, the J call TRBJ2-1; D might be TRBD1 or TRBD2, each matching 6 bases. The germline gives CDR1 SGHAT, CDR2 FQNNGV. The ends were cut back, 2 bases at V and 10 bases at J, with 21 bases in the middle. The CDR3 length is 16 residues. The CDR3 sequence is CASSLSSGEAGIEQFF. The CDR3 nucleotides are TGTGCCAGCAGCTTAAGCTCAGGGGAGGCGGGAATAGAGCAGTTCTTC.

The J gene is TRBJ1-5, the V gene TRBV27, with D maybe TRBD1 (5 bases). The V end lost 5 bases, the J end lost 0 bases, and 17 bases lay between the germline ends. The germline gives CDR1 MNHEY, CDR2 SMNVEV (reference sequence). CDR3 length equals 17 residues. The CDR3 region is CASSLPQGYNSNQPQHF. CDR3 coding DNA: TGTGCCAGCAGTCTACCTCAGGGATACAATAGCAATCAGCCCCAGCATTTT.

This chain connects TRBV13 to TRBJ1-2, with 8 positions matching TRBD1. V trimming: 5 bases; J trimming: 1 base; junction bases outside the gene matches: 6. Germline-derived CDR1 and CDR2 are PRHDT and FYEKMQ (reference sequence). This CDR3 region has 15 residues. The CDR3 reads CASSGNRGGNYGYTF. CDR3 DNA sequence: TGTGCCAGCAGCGGAAACAGGGGGGGTAACTATGGCTACACCTTC.

The CDR3 sequence is CASNLGSGGNSPLHF. Written as DNA, the CDR3 is TGTGCCAGCAACCTGGGGTCGGGGGGTAATTCACCCCTCCACTTT. J is TRBJ1-6 and V is TRBV7-2; TRBD1 might be the D (5 bases). Deletions cut 7 bases from V and 6 bases from J, with 16 bases between. Per the germline V gene, CDR1 is SGHTA and CDR2 is FQGNSA. The CDR3 runs to 15 residues.

The CDR3 region is CAISIRGSSYEQYF. The CDR3 region has the DNA TGTGCCATCAGTATTAGGGGGAGCTCCTACGAGCAGTACTTC. The J gene is TRBJ2-7, the V gene TRBV10-3; a possible D gene is TRBD1 (6 bases). The length of the CDR3 is 14 residues. With 5 bases removed from V and 0 bases from J, the gap between germline ends came to 11 bases. CDR1 is ENHRY and CDR2 is SYGVKD in the germline V gene.

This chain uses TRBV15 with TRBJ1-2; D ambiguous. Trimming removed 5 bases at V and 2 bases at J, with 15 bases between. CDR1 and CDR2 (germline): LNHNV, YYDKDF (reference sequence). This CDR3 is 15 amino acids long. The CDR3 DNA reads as TGTGCCACCAGCCGACCCGCGAAAAAGAACTATGGCTACACCTTC. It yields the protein CATSRPAKKNYGYTF.

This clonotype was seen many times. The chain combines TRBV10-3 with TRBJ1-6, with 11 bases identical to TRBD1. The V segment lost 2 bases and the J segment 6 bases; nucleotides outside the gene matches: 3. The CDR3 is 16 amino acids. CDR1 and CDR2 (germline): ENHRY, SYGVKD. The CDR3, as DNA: TGTGCCATCAGTGAGGGACAGGGGGCGGGTAATTCACCCCTCCACTTT. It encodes CAISEGQGAGNSPLHF.

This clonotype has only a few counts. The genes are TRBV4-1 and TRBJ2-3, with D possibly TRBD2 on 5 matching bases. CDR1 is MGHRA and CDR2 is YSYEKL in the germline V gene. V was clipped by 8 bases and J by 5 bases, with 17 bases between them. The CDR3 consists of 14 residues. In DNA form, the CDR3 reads TGCGCCAGCCTACTAGATCAAACGGGAGATACGCAGTATTTT. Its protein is CASLLDQTGDTQYF.

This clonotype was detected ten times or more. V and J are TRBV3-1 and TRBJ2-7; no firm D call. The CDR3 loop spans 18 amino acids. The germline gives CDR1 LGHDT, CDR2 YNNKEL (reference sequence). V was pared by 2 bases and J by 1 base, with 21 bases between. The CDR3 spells CASSQFKEELPWSYEQYF. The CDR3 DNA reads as TGTGCCAGCAGCCAATTTAAAGAGGAGCTCCCCTGGTCCTACGAGCAGTACTTC.

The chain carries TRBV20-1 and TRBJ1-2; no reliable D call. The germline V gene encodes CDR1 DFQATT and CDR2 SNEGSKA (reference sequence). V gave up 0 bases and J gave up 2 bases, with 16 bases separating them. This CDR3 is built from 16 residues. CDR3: CSARDSDYGDNYGYTF. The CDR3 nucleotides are TGCAGTGCTAGAGATTCGGACTACGGTGACAACTATGGCTACACCTTC.

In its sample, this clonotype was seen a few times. This chain's CDR3 is CASSYRVGNEQFF. The CDR3 DNA is TGTGCCAGCAGTTACAGGGTGGGCAATGAGCAGTTCTTC. The chain recombines TRBV27 with TRBJ2-1; D might be TRBD1 (6 bases). V shed 4 bases and J shed 6 bases, with 10 bases lying between them. The CDR3 extends over 13 amino acids. Germline V gene lookup returns CDR1 MNHEY and CDR2 SMNVEV (reference sequence).

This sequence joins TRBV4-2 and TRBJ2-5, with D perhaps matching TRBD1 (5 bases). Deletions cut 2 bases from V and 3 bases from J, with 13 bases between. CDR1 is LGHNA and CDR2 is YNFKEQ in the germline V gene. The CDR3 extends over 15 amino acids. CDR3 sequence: CASSQNWGSEETQYF. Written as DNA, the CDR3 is TGTGCCAGCAGCCAAAATTGGGGCAGCGAAGAGACCCAGTACTTC.

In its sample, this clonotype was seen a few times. The CDR3 nucleotides read TGTGCCAGCAGGGACAGGGAGCGTTCCACAGATACGCAGTATTTT. It yields the protein CASRDRERSTDTQYF. This chain joins TRBV25-1 and TRBJ2-3; 8 bases line up with TRBD1. CDR1 MGHDK and CDR2 SYGVNS come from the germline V gene. Trimming removed 6 bases from V and 2 bases from J; junction bases left unmatched: 7. This CDR3 region has 15 residues.

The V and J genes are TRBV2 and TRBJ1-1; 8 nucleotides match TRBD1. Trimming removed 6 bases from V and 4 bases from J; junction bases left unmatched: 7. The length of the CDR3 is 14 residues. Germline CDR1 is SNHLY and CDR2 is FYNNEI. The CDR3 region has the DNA TGTGCCAGCAGGATAACGGGACAGGTCACTGAAGCTTTCTTT. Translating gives CASRITGQVTEAFF.

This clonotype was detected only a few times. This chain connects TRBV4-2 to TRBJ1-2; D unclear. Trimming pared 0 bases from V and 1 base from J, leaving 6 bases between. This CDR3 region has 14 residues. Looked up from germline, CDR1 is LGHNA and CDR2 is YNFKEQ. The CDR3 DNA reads TGTGCCAGCAGCCAAGACAAGTATAACTATGGCTACACCTTC. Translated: CASSQDKYNYGYTF.

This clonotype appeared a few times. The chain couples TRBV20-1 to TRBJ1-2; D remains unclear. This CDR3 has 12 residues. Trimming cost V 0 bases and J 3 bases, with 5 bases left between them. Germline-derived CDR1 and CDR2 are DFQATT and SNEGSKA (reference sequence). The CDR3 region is CSARETYYGYTF. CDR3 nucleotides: TGCAGTGCTAGAGAGACTTACTATGGCTACACCTTC.

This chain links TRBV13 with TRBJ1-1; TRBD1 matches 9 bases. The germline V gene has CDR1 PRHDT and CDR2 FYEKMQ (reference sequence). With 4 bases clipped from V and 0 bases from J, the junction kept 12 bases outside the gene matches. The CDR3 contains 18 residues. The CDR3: CASSSRDRVDSMNTEAFF. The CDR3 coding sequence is TGTGCCAGCAGCTCCCGGGACAGGGTGGATTCCATGAACACTGAAGCTTTCTTT.

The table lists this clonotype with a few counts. For the CDR3, the DNA is TGCAGTGCTAGAGATAAGAGGACTAGTAGCACAGATACGCAGTATTTT. This sequence encodes CSARDKRTSSTDTQYF. This chain links TRBV20-1 with TRBJ2-3; 7 nucleotides align to TRBD2. CDR1 and CDR2 (germline): DFQATT, SNEGSKA (reference sequence). The CDR3 is made up of 16 amino acids. Trimming took 0 bases from V and 0 from J; bases not matched to a gene: 6.

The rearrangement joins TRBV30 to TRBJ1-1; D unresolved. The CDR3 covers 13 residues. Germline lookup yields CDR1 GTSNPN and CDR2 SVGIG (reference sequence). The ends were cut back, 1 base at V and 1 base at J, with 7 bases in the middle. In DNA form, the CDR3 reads TGTGCCTGGAGTGATTTCCGGAACACTGAAGCTTTCTTT. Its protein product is CAWSDFRNTEAFF.